What follows are 26 T cell receptor beta chains derived from one specimen sequenced in a study of cytotoxic CD8 clonotypes in ibrutinib-treated CLL. The repertoire was sequenced with immunoSEQ multiplex PCR; TCRdb's copy has only in-frame clones and lacks some. This sample has approximately 200,000 clones, with around 70% found just once. Sequences were derived from PBMCs, sampled after 24 months of ibrutinib treatment. These receptor sequences come from a human donor with chronic lymphocytic leukemia.

The chain recombines TRBV2 with TRBJ2-7, with no clear D. Germline lookup yields CDR1 SNHLY and CDR2 FYNNEI. The CDR3 extends over 12 amino acids. V was shortened by 5 bases and J by 6 bases, with 11 bases between the two germline ends. CDR3 loop: CASSLVVSEQYF. The CDR3 region has the DNA TGTGCCAGCAGTTTAGTTGTCTCCGAGCAGTACTTC.

This clone was recorded only once. The gene calls are TRBV29-1 and TRBJ2-5; 7 positions agree with TRBD2. CDR1 is SQVTM, CDR2 ANQGSEA, per germline. CDR3 length: 12 residues. The J segment lost 5 bases and the V segment lost 7 bases, leaving 7 bases of the junction unmatched. CDR3 sequence (DNA): TGCAGCGCGTCGGGAGGTGGGGAGACCCAGTACTTC. Protein sequence: CSASGGGETQYF.

V gene TRBV2 combines with J gene TRBJ2-3; D assignment may be TRBD1 or TRBD2 (6 bases each). CDR1 is SNHLY and CDR2 is FYNNEI in the germline V gene. Deletions cut 6 bases from V and 8 bases from J, with 15 bases between. The CDR3 is 13 residues long. The CDR3 spells CASSGGIGGTQYF. The CDR3 bases are TGTGCCAGCAGCGGAGGGATAGGGGGTACGCAGTATTTT.

The gene calls are TRBV6-1 and TRBJ1-1; D may be TRBD1 (5 bases). The germline V gene has CDR1 MNHNS and CDR2 SASEGT. The CDR3 is made up of 14 amino acids. With 3 bases removed from V and 4 bases from J, the gap between germline ends came to 12 bases. In nucleotides, the CDR3 is TGTGCCAGCAGTGATTGGGGGATGGGCACTGAAGCTTTCTTT. Protein product: CASSDWGMGTEAFF.

CDR3 coding DNA: TGCGCCAGCAGCCCCTTAGAGAGTTCCGGGGAGCTGTTTTTT. Amino acids: CASSPLESSGELFF. V gene TRBV5-1 combines with J gene TRBJ2-2; D not certain. V lost 4 bases, J lost 6 bases, and 13 bases lay in between. The CDR3 has 14 residues. Germline loops: CDR1 SGHRS, CDR2 YFSETQ.

This chain connects TRBV28 to TRBJ1-1; 10 bases line up with TRBD1. From germline, CDR1 is MDHEN and CDR2 SYDVKM. Losses at the gene ends were 7 bases for V and 4 bases for J; bases not matched to a gene: 9. CDR3 length: 15 residues. DNA of the CDR3: TGTGCCAGCACTAAAACGGGACAGGGGCCCACTGAAGCTTTCTTT. Translating it yields CASTKTGQGPTEAFF.

This clone was recorded only once. The chain recombines TRBV7-9 with TRBJ2-4; D remains ambiguous. This CDR3 has 16 amino acids. The V end lost 5 bases, the J end lost 1 base, and 15 bases lay between the germline ends. CDR1 and CDR2 (germline): SEHNR, FQNEAQ (reference sequence). CDR3 amino acids: CASSPQGSTAKNIQYF. The CDR3 nucleotides are TGTGCCAGCAGCCCCCAAGGGTCCACCGCCAAAAACATTCAGTACTTC.

In this sample, this clone turned up once. This chain links TRBV6-5 with TRBJ2-7, with 8 bases fitting TRBD2. The CDR3 spans 12 residues. Germline V lookup: CDR1 MNHEY, CDR2 SVGAGI. The V segment lost 8 bases and the J segment 4 bases; nucleotides outside the gene matches: 4. The CDR3 DNA sequence: TGTGCCAGCGCAGGCGGGAGGTACGAGCAGTACTTC. This translates into CASAGGRYEQYF.

The V call is TRBV19, the J call TRBJ1-2; D gene unclear. Trimming left V 5 bases short and J 2 bases short, with 15 bases between. From germline, CDR1 is LNHDA and CDR2 SQIVND (reference sequence). This CDR3 region has 15 residues. CDR3 sequence (DNA): TGTGCCAGTAGTGACCCTCAGGTTAAAAACTATGGCTACACCTTC. Translated, it gives CASSDPQVKNYGYTF.

This chain uses TRBV5-1 with TRBJ2-1; 11 nucleotides match TRBD2. Losses at the gene ends were 2 bases for V and 2 bases for J; bases not matched to a gene: 0. The CDR3 contains 15 residues. Germline loops: CDR1 SGHRS, CDR2 YFSETQ. The CDR3 here is CASSLLAGAYNEQFF. Here the CDR3 DNA reads TGCGCCAGCAGCTTACTAGCGGGAGCCTACAATGAGCAGTTCTTC.

The J gene is TRBJ2-5, the V gene TRBV7-7, with D uncertain. This CDR3 is 16 amino acids long. Trimming removed 4 bases at V and 5 bases at J, with 20 bases between. Germline V gives CDR1 SSHAT, CDR2 FNYEAQ (reference sequence). The CDR3 loop reads CASSSNTPDVGETQYF. DNA for the CDR3: TGTGCCAGCAGCTCTAATACACCGGACGTCGGGGAGACCCAGTACTTC.

The rearrangement uses TRBV6-1 and TRBJ1-1; possible D gene TRBD1, 6 bases. CDR1 MNHNS and CDR2 SASEGT come from the germline V gene. This CDR3 has 13 amino acids. V was pared by 6 bases and J by 3 bases, with 11 bases between. In DNA, the CDR3 is TGTGCCAGCAGGGACAGTTGGGACACTGAAGCTTTCTTT. Its protein product is CASRDSWDTEAFF.

This chain connects TRBV7-6 to TRBJ2-7; D gene uncertain. Between the trimmed V and J ends, which lost 5 bases and 2 bases, there was a span of 13 bases. The germline gives CDR1 SGHVS, CDR2 FNYEAQ. The CDR3 covers 14 residues. This chain's CDR3 is CASSPRGATYEQYF. The CDR3 DNA sequence: TGTGCCAGCAGCCCCCGTGGAGCAACCTACGAGCAGTACTTC.

This clone was seen a handful of times. The V call is TRBV7-3, the J call TRBJ2-5; D tentatively reads TRBD1 or TRBD2 (6 bases each). The V and J ends lost 5 bases and 5 bases respectively, with 18 bases between them. The germline CDR1 and CDR2 sequences are SGHTA and FQGTGA. There are 15 residues in the CDR3. CDR3: CASSPRSGGLETQYF. CDR3 sequence (DNA): TGTGCCAGCAGCCCCAGATCCGGGGGCTTGGAGACCCAGTACTTC.

This chain uses TRBV21-1 with TRBJ2-5. TRBV21-1 is annotated as a pseudogene. The CDR3 consists of 11 residues. CDR3 DNA sequence: TGTGCCAGCAGGGAAGAAGAGACCCAGTACTTC. Residues: CASREEETQYF.

The chain combines TRBV5-1 with TRBJ1-1, with 8 bases aligning to TRBD1. CDR3 length: 14 amino acids. Germline V gene data show CDR1 as SGHRS and CDR2 as YFSETQ. Unmatched junction bases numbered 6, after V lost 4 bases and J lost 4 bases. DNA of the CDR3: TGCGCCAGCAGCACAGGACAGGGAGGCACTGAAGCTTTCTTT. This encodes CASSTGQGGTEAFF.

This chain connects TRBV5-1 to TRBJ2-7; D possibly corresponds to TRBD2 (5 bases). The V and J ends lost 0 bases and 2 bases respectively, with 12 bases between them. This CDR3 is built from 15 residues. CDR1 and CDR2 from the germline V gene are SGHRS and YFSETQ. In nucleotides, the CDR3 is TGCGCCAGCAGCTTGGAGCGGTTTGGGACCTACGAGCAGTACTTC. Translated, it gives CASSLERFGTYEQYF.

The genes are TRBV25-1 and TRBJ2-1; 8 bases align to TRBD1. Germline V gives CDR1 MGHDK, CDR2 SYGVNS. V shed 6 bases and J 7 bases; nucleotides not matched to a gene: 14. This CDR3 has 16 residues. CDR3 residues: CASSQDRVVRANEQFF. Written as DNA, the CDR3 is TGTGCCAGCAGCCAGGACAGGGTGGTTCGTGCGAATGAGCAGTTCTTC.

The genes are TRBV4-1 and TRBJ2-2; a possible D gene is TRBD1 (5 bases). Germline V lookup: CDR1 MGHRA, CDR2 YSYEKL. The CDR3 has 14 amino acids. Trimming removed 4 bases at V and 8 bases at J, with 14 bases between. The DNA for the CDR3 is TGCGCCAGCAGCCCCCTGGGCAGGGCAGGGGAGCTGTTTTTT. Amino acid sequence: CASSPLGRAGELFF.

This clone was counted between two and nine times. The V gene is TRBV16, the J gene TRBJ2-3, with unresolved D. Trimming removed 1 base at V and 1 base at J, with 9 bases between. Germline lookup yields CDR1 KGHSY and CDR2 FQNENV. The CDR3 length is 15 residues. The CDR3 is CASSQLDQGTDTQYF. The CDR3 DNA sequence: TGTGCCAGCAGCCAATTGGATCAGGGCACAGATACGCAGTATTTT.

This sequence joins TRBV7-9 and TRBJ2-5; 10 nucleotides match TRBD1. The CDR3 runs to 16 residues. The germline CDR1 and CDR2 sequences are SEHNR and FQNEAQ (reference sequence). V gave up 5 bases and J gave up 4 bases; unmatched junction bases: 10. For the CDR3, the DNA is TGTGCCAGCAGCGTCGGGACAGGGGAAAGGCGAGAGACCCAGTACTTC. As protein: CASSVGTGERRETQYF.

The chain recombines TRBV10-3 with TRBJ2-7; the D is unclear. Germline V gene data show CDR1 as ENHRY and CDR2 as SYGVKD. This CDR3 comprises 13 residues. The CDR3 DNA is TGTGCTACCCGGCCGGGTGAGTTCTACGAGCAGTACTTC. Amino acids: CATRPGEFYEQYF.

The chain is built from TRBV18 and TRBJ1-4; D remains unclear. CDR1 KGHSH and CDR2 LQKENI come from the germline V gene. The CDR3 runs 15 residues. V was cut by 5 bases and J by 0 bases, with 10 bases left in between. CDR3 amino acids: CASSTRLATNEKLFF. The CDR3, as DNA: TGTGCCAGCTCAACGCGCCTTGCAACTAATGAAAAACTGTTTTTT.

The genes are TRBV10-3 and TRBJ2-2; D possibly corresponds to TRBD1 (6 bases). The V end was cut by 7 bases, the J end by 1 base, with 10 bases between. From germline, CDR1 is ENHRY and CDR2 SYGVKD. This CDR3 is 14 amino acids long. CDR3 region: CAIKSRGNTGELFF. CDR3 coding DNA: TGTGCCATCAAGAGCAGGGGGAACACCGGGGAGCTGTTTTTT.

The J gene is TRBJ2-1, the V gene TRBV5-1; D gene ambiguous. V was clipped by 2 bases and J by 12 bases, with 15 bases between them. Germline loops: CDR1 SGHRS, CDR2 YFSETQ. The CDR3 has 13 residues. Here the CDR3 reads CASSFTLGSLQFF. Here the CDR3 DNA reads TGCGCCAGCAGCTTTACCTTGGGCTCATTGCAGTTCTTC.

CDR3 in DNA: TGCGCCAGCAGCGCGGGACTAGCGGGAGGCTTTGGCACAGATACGCAGTATTTT. Amino acids: CASSAGLAGGFGTDTQYF. The chain couples TRBV5-1 to TRBJ2-3, with 15 bases that match TRBD2. The CDR3 loop spans 18 amino acids. V trimming: 4 bases; J trimming: 1 base; junction bases outside the gene matches: 7. Per germline, CDR1 SGHRS and CDR2 YFSETQ.